Following are 9 T cell receptor beta chains from one sample sequenced in a study of blood T cell repertoires in COVID-19 (TCRdb year 2020). Receptor libraries were prepared by the immunoSEQ multiplex PCR assay. Imported from immuneACCESS, the table was reduced by TCRdb to in-frame sequences with V and J called. These copies leave out some clones; in studies compared against another copy, an unresolved V gene accounts for under half, and the cause of the remainder is not known. This sample comprises about 240,000 clones, roughly 80% of them detected only once. The ten largest clonotypes hold less than 3.5% of the sample. The material sequenced was peripheral blood. These TCRs come from a woman between 18 and 29 years old with acute or convalescent COVID-19.

The chain has TRBV7-8 and TRBJ2-1, with 9 bases aligning to TRBD1. The CDR3 is 20 amino acids. With 5 bases clipped from V and 3 bases from J, the junction kept 20 bases outside the gene matches. Per the germline V gene, CDR1 is SGHVS and CDR2 is FQNEAQ. CDR3 region: CASSPRAGQGVPSVYNEQFF. For the CDR3, the DNA is TGTGCCAGCAGCCCCAGAGCGGGACAGGGAGTCCCTAGCGTCTACAATGAGCAGTTCTTC.

This clone was counted a single time. The chain uses TRBV7-2 and TRBJ2-3; 13 bases fit TRBD2. V was clipped by 5 bases and J by 14 bases; unmatched bases: 22. Germline CDR1 is SGHTA and CDR2 is FQGNSA. The CDR3 extends over 18 amino acids. The CDR3 nucleotides read TGTGCCAGCAGCCTTCAAGCACCGGGACTAGCGGGACCCGACTTTTGGTATTTT. This sequence encodes CASSLQAPGLAGPDFWYF.

The chain uses TRBV27 and TRBJ2-1, with 13 bases identical to TRBD2. V dropped 6 bases and J dropped 10; count of bases not matched to a gene: 9. The CDR3 contains 15 residues. CDR1 MNHEY and CDR2 SMNVEV come from the germline V gene (reference sequence). The CDR3 spells CASSLGTSGIREQFF. CDR3 nucleotide sequence: TGTGCCAGCAGCCTAGGGACTAGCGGGATCAGGGAGCAGTTCTTC.

V gene TRBV10-3 combines with J gene TRBJ2-3; D is perhaps TRBD2 (6 bases). Trimming removed 6 bases from V and 0 bases from J, with 10 bases in between. From germline, CDR1 is ENHRY and CDR2 SYGVKD. CDR3 length: 14 amino acids. The CDR3 sequence is CAIRRGTSTDTQYF. The CDR3 nucleotides are TGTGCCATCAGACGGGGGACTAGCACAGATACGCAGTATTTT.

The genes are TRBV7-2 and TRBJ1-2; D is possibly TRBD1 (6 bases). The V gene lost 5 bases and the J gene lost 2 bases, with 15 bases spanning the gap. Germline CDR1 reads SGHTA; CDR2 reads FQGNSA. This CDR3 has 15 amino acids. CDR3 in amino acids: CASSPETGGNYGYTF. CDR3 DNA: TGTGCCAGCAGCCCAGAGACAGGCGGAAACTATGGCTACACCTTC.

This clone was seen a few times. The genes are TRBV28 and TRBJ1-2; D gene ambiguous. The V gene's germline CDR1 is MDHEN and CDR2 SYDVKM. The CDR3 contains 14 residues. Trimming cost V 2 bases and J 1 base, with 8 bases left between them. The CDR3 spells CASSLGSVNYGYTF. For the CDR3, the DNA is TGTGCCAGCAGTTTAGGGAGCGTTAACTATGGCTACACCTTC.

This sequence joins TRBV15 and TRBJ1-1, with a tentative D call TRBD1 (5 bases). The CDR3 totals 14 residues. CDR1 and CDR2 (germline): LNHNV, YYDKDF (reference sequence). The germline V and J ends were trimmed by 1 base and 3 bases, with 9 bases remaining between them. Written as DNA, the CDR3 is TGTGCCACCAGCAGAGTGGGAGGGGACACTGAAGCTTTCTTT. Protein: CATSRVGGDTEAFF.

The chain carries TRBV5-6 and TRBJ2-3, with 10 bases matching TRBD2. Unmatched junction bases numbered 7, after V lost 4 bases and J lost 5 bases. The V gene's germline CDR1 is SGHDT and CDR2 YYEEEE. This CDR3 has 15 amino acids. The CDR3 sequence is CASSPGTSEGDTQYF. Written as DNA, the CDR3 is TGTGCCAGCAGCCCTGGGACTAGCGAAGGAGATACGCAGTATTTT.

This sequence joins TRBV15 and TRBJ1-2, with D maybe TRBD1 (6 bases). V dropped 1 base and J dropped 7 bases, with 13 bases sitting between them. CDR1 is LNHNV and CDR2 is YYDKDF in the germline V gene (reference sequence). The CDR3 has 14 residues. CDR3 loop: CATSRATGRSGYTF. DNA for the CDR3: TGTGCCACCAGCAGAGCGACAGGACGTAGTGGCTACACCTTC.